The source of this TCR beta chain is a study of radiation and T cells in renal cell carcinoma. For this clone: Its antigen is currently unknown.

CDR3 length equals 12 residues. V was clipped by 2 bases and J by 9 bases, with 8 bases between them. Germline-derived CDR1 and CDR2 are MNHNS and SASEGT. General study results and limits: Without pretreatment biopsies, baseline tumor clonotype presence was undetermined.

Sequenced by immunoSEQ multiplex PCR; TCRdb stores in-frame clones only, minus some. The repertoire holds over 85,000 clones, with over 75% as singletons. Time point meaning: baseline pretreatment blood. Stated treatment: 15 Gy SBRT to primary tumor, nephrectomy 4 weeks later. Blood was sampled at baseline, 2 weeks and 4 weeks after SBRT. The receptor comes from a man aged 55 to 70 with renal cell carcinoma. V is TRBV6-1 and J is TRBJ2-4; TRBD1 is a possible D gene (5 bases). The sequencing here drew on blood, taken from a patient whose treatment included radiotherapy and nephrectomy. CDR3 sequence reads: CASSERQSIQYF. The DNA for the CDR3 is TGTGCCAGCAGTGAACGACAGAGCATTCAGTACTTC.